A selection of T cell receptor beta chains follows, all from one sample in a study of cytomegalovirus exposure and HLA in healthy donors. Here immunoSEQ multiplex PCR was the method, and the copy in TCRdb shows in-frame clones only, minus some. The sample records approximately 110,000 clones, 65% to 85% being singletons. Source material: PBMCs. The receptors here all came from a middle-aged man in good health and CMV-seronegative. The conserved cysteine and the conserved F or W are not part of the CDR3 here. D genes are given only for firm matches. Not all rows give a size; the values are once, few, many and, for expanded clones, a class.

clone size,V gene,D gene,CDR3 protein
-,TRBV2,-,ASSGLEIYEQY
-,TRBV7-3,-,ASSLAGYNSPLH
-,TRBV30,-,AWNKGSRVQPQH
-,TRBV28,-,AITGGAGEQY
-,TRBV5-1,TRBD1,ASSLGGQGNLREQQY
-,TRBV4-3,TRBD1,ASSQDRDSNEQF
few,TRBV6-5,-,SSSPMTSTNEKLF
-,TRBV7-2,-,ASSLLQAVGPQH
-,TRBV30,TRBD1,AWSKDRANTEAF
-,TRBV6-5,TRBD1,ASSYWGQGNTEAF
-,TRBV11-3,-,ASSQTGSGETQY
-,TRBV7-9,TRBD1,SSSSRQGWPNTEAF
-,TRBV5-4,TRBD1,ASSDPTGNNEKLF
-,TRBV28,-,AARGDEKLF
-,TRBV4-2,TRBD2,ASSQADSGSTDTQY